This is a list of T cell receptor beta chains from one sample in a study of technical replicates of blood from a few donors. Assay used: immunoSEQ multiplex PCR; TCRdb lists only in-frame clones, some missing. This table has 70,000 to 85,000 clones, 92% appearing once. The sequencing input was T cells isolated from PBMCs. These receptors originate from a human donor in good health. The CDR3 runs from the conserved cysteine through the conserved F or W. D genes are given only for firm matches. Not all rows give a size; the values are once, few, many and, for expanded clones, a class.

clone_size d_call j_call v_call cdr3_nt cdr3_aa
- TRBD2 TRBJ2-7 TRBV4-1 TGCGCCAGCAGCCAAGGACTAGCGGGATACGAGCAGTACTTC CASSQGLAGYEQYF
- - TRBJ1-1 TRBV27 TGTGCCAGCAGTTTATCGAAGGCAGGCAGGGCTTTCTTT CASSLSKAGRAFF
- - TRBJ1-5 TRBV13 TGTGCCAGCAGCTTCCAAACAGGCAGCAATCAGCCCCAGCATTTT CASSFQTGSNQPQHF
- - TRBJ2-5 TRBV19 TGTGCCAGTAGTACCGGGACTTCTGAGGAGACCCAGTACTTC CASSTGTSEETQYF
- - TRBJ2-2 TRBV4-2 TGTGCCAGCAGCCAAGACAGGGGGAACACCGGGGAGCTGTTTTTT CASSQDRGNTGELFF
- - TRBJ2-7 TRBV5-6 TGTGCCAGCAGCTTACTTGAAAATCTCTACGAGCAGTACTTC CASSLLENLYEQYF
- - TRBJ1-1 TRBV19 TGTGCCAGTGGTCAACAGGCCAACACTGAAGCTTTCTTT CASGQQANTEAFF
- TRBD1 TRBJ1-1 TRBV5-1 TGCGCCAGCAGCTCCCGACAGGGCATCACTGAAGCTTTCTTT CASSSRQGITEAFF
- - TRBJ2-5 TRBV9 TGTGCCAGCAGCCCTATGTACCAAGAGACCCAGTACTTC CASSPMYQETQYF
once TRBD1 TRBJ2-7 TRBV6-5 TGTGCCAGCAGACCATCCCGGGACAGCTCCTACGAGCAGTACTTC CASRPSRDSSYEQYF
- TRBD2 TRBJ2-7 TRBV10-3 TGTGCCATCAGTGAGTCAGCGCGGCTAGCGGTCTACGAGCAGTACTTC CAISESARLAVYEQYF
- - TRBJ2-2 TRBV18 TGTGCCAGCTCACAACTCTCTACCGGGGAGCTGTTTTTT CASSQLSTGELFF
once - TRBJ2-5 TRBV19 TGTGCCAGTAGTCCAGCTAGGTTAGAGACCCAGTACTTC CASSPARLETQYF
- - TRBJ1-5 TRBV28 TGTGCCAGCAGTAGCAGGGGATATCAGCCCCAGCATTTT CASSSRGYQPQHF
- - TRBJ2-7 TRBV5-6 TGTGCCAGCAGCTTCCCCGGGAGCTCCTACGAGCAGTACTTC CASSFPGSSYEQYF
- TRBD1 TRBJ1-1 TRBV6-5 TGTGCCAGCAGACGGGGGACAGGGGGCAACACTGAAGCTTTCTTT CASRRGTGGNTEAFF
- - TRBJ1-3 TRBV12-5 TGTGCTAGTTCCGAGGGATCTGGAAACACCATATATTTT CASSEGSGNTIYF
- TRBD2 TRBJ2-2 TRBV4-3 TGCGCCAGCAGCCTGAGCGGGAGGGACACCGGGGAGCTGTTTTTT CASSLSGRDTGELFF
- TRBD1 TRBJ1-4 TRBV2 TGTGCCAGCAGTGAGACAGGGGGGCATGAAAAACTGTTTTTT CASSETGGHEKLFF
once TRBD2 TRBJ2-1 TRBV7-3 TGTGCCAGCAGCCAGGGCCAGCGGGACTACAATGAGCAGTTCTTC CASSQGQRDYNEQFF
- - TRBJ2-2 TRBV9 TGTGCCAGCAGCGTTCTCTTAGGGGACACCGGGGAGCTGTTTTTT CASSVLLGDTGELFF
- - TRBJ2-3 TRBV5-1 TGCGCCAGCAACGACGGCGGGGATACGCAGTATTTT CASNDGGDTQYF
- - TRBJ1-2 TRBV23-1 TGCGCCAGCAGTCAATCAGGGGATGGCTACACCTTC CASSQSGDGYTF
- TRBD1 TRBJ2-5 TRBV30 TGTGCCTGGGCCGGGACAGAAGAGACCCAGTACTTC CAWAGTEETQYF
- - TRBJ2-7 TRBV6-5 TGTGCCAGCAGTTACTCGCGGTCGTCCTACGAGCAGTACTTC CASSYSRSSYEQYF
- TRBD1 TRBJ2-7 TRBV2 TGTGCCAGCAGTTACGACAGGGGGCTCACCTACGAGCAGTACTTC CASSYDRGLTYEQYF
- TRBD1 TRBJ2-5 TRBV5-6 TGTGCCAGCAGCGAGCAGACAGGGGTCCTTCAAGAGACCCAGTACTTC CASSEQTGVLQETQYF
- - TRBJ1-2 TRBV5-8 TGTGCCAGCAGCTTGGTTAATTATGGCTACACCTTC CASSLVNYGYTF
- - TRBJ1-1 TRBV5-4 TGTGCCAGCAGCTTGAGATTAGGGGGGGGGTACACTGAAGCTTTCTTT CASSLRLGGGYTEAFF
- TRBD2 TRBJ2-1 TRBV4-1 TGCGCCAGCAGGCGACTAGCGGGAGGGAATGAGCAGTTCTTC CASRRLAGGNEQFF
- - TRBJ1-5 TRBV5-4 TGTGCCAGCAGCTTCAAAGGGGATGGTCAGCCCCAGCATTTT CASSFKGDGQPQHF
- TRBD2 TRBJ2-1 TRBV7-9 TGTGCCAGCAGCCTACTAGCGGAGCAGTTCTTC CASSLLAEQFF
- TRBD2 TRBJ2-7 TRBV7-2 TGTGCCAGCAGCGATCGGACTAGCGGCACCTACGAGCAGTACTTC CASSDRTSGTYEQYF
- TRBD2 TRBJ2-1 TRBV27 TGTGCCAGCAGACCACGAACTAGCGCGTCCAATGAGCAGTTCTTC CASRPRTSASNEQFF
once - TRBJ2-3 TRBV7-8 TGTGCCAGCGAGGCTAGCGACACAGATACGCAGTATTTT CASEASDTDTQYF
once TRBD1 TRBJ2-7 TRBV5-1 TGCGCCAGCAGCTTGAGGACAGGGACCTACGAGCAGTACTTC CASSLRTGTYEQYF
once - TRBJ2-7 TRBV28 TGTGCCAGCAGTGACGGGGCCTACGAGCAGTACTTC CASSDGAYEQYF
- - TRBJ1-4 TRBV7-9 TGTGCCAGCAGCTCCCGGACGCCGGGGGATGAAAAACTGTTTTTT CASSSRTPGDEKLFF
- - TRBJ2-3 TRBV6-4 TGTGCCAGCAGTTATGCTTCGGAGACAGATACGCAGTATTTT CASSYASETDTQYF
- - TRBJ2-2 TRBV7-3 TGTGCCAGCAGCTTAGTCCGGGAGAACACCGGGGAGCTGTTTTTT CASSLVRENTGELFF
- TRBD1 TRBJ1-2 TRBV19 TGTGCCAGTAGGGTGGACAGGCACTACTATGGCTACACCTTC CASRVDRHYYGYTF
- TRBD1 TRBJ2-7 TRBV18 TGTGCCAGCTCAGTGGGACAGAACCCCTACGAGCAGTACTTC CASSVGQNPYEQYF
- TRBD2 TRBJ2-7 TRBV4-3 TGCGCCAGCAGCCAGGTCCCGCCCGGGCTAGCGGGAGACGAGCAGTACTTC CASSQVPPGLAGDEQYF
- TRBD2 TRBJ2-7 TRBV18 TGTGCCAGCTCACCTTCTAGCGGGAGGGCCCACGAGCAGTACTTC CASSPSSGRAHEQYF
- - TRBJ1-1 TRBV10-3 TGTGCCATCAGTGAGTCCCCCGGGACTTACGCTTTCTTT CAISESPGTYAFF
- - TRBJ2-5 TRBV6-1 TGTGCCAGCAGTGCCAGGGGTGGGGCAGAGACCCAGTACTTC CASSARGGAETQYF